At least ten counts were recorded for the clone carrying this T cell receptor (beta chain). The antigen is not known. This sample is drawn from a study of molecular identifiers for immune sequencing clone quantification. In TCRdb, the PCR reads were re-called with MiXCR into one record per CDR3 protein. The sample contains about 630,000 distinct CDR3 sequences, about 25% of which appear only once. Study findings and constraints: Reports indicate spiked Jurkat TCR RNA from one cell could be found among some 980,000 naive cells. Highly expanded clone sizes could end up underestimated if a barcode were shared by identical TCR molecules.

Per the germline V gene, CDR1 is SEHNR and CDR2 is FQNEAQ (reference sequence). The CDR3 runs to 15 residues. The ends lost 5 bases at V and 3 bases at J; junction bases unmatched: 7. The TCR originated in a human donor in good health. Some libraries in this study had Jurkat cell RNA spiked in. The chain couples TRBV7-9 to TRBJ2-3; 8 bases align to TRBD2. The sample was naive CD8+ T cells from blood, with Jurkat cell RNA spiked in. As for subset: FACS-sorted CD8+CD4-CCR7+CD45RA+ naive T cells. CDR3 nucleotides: TGTGCCAGCAGCCGAGGCAGCGGGAGAACAGATACGCAGTATTTT. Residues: CASSRGSGRTDTQYF.